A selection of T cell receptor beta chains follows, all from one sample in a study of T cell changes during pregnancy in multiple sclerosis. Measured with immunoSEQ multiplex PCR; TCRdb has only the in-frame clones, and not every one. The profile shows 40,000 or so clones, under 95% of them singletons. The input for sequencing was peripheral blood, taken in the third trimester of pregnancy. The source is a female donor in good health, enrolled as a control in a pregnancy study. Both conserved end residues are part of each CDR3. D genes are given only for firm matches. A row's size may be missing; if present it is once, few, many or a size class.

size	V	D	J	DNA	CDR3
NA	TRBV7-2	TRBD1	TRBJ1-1	TGTGCCAGCAGCCCAAGGACAGGGATGAACACTGAAGCTTTCTTT	CASSPRTGMNTEAFF
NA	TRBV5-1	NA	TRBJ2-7	TGCGCCAGCAGCTCAGCCTCGGACACGGGAGTTTTAGAGCAGTACTTC	CASSSASDTGVLEQYF
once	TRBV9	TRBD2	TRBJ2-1	TGTGCCAGCAGCGTAACGGGGACTAGCGTCTACAATGAGCAGTTCTTC	CASSVTGTSVYNEQFF
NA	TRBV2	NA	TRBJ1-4	TGTGCCAGCAGTGAAGACAGGGCAGAAAAACTGTTTTTT	CASSEDRAEKLFF
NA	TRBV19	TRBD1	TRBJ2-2	TGTGCCAGTAGTGGACAGGGGCAGTACGGGGAGCTGTTTTTT	CASSGQGQYGELFF
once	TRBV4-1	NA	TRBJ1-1	TGCGCCAGCAGCCAATTTCTGACTGAAGCTTTCTTT	CASSQFLTEAFF
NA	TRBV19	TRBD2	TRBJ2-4	TGTGCCAGTAGTGCGGGACTAGCGGGTACCTCCCCTGGGGACATTCAGTACTTC	CASSAGLAGTSPGDIQYF
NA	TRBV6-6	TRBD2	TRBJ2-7	TGTGCCAGCAGTACGGGACTAGCCTACGAGCAGTACTTC	CASSTGLAYEQYF
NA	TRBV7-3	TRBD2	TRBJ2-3	TGTGCCAGCAGCCCAAACGGCCCTAGCGGGGGTCGGTATTTT	CASSPNGPSGGRYF
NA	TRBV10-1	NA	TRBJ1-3	TGCGCCAGCAAAAACAGGGAATTGGCCATATATTTT	CASKNRELAIYF
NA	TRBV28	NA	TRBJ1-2	TGTGCCAGCAGTTTATCTCCGGGAAATGGCTACACCTTC	CASSLSPGNGYTF
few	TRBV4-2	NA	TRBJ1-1	TGTGCCAGCAGCCAACAGAACACTGAAGCTTTCTTT	CASSQQNTEAFF
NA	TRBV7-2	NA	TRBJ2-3	TGTGCCAGCAGCTCCCCTGGCACAGATACGCAGTATTTT	CASSSPGTDTQYF
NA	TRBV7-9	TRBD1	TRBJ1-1	TGTGCCAGCAGCTTAGGACAGGGGATTGGTGAAGCTTTCTTT	CASSLGQGIGEAFF
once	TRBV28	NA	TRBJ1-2	TGTGCCAGCAGTGTGACAGGTTATTATGGCTACACCTTC	CASSVTGYYGYTF
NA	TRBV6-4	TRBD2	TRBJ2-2	TGTGCCAGCAGTGACTCAGCGGGGGGGCCCGGGGAGCTGTTTTTT	CASSDSAGGPGELFF
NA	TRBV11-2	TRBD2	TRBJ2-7	TGTGCCAGCAGCTTGGGGAGAGGGAGGGTATACGAGCAGTACTTC	CASSLGRGRVYEQYF
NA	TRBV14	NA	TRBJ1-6	TGTGCCAGCAGCCAAGATGTCGGGAGAGTGAATTCACCCCTCCACTTT	CASSQDVGRVNSPLHF
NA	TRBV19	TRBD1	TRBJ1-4	TGTGCCAGTAGTAGATTCCGGGACAGGGTTAATGAAAAACTGTTTTTT	CASSRFRDRVNEKLFF
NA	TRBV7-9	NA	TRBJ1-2	TGTGCCAGCAGCTTAGGTGGAGTGCCTCCTAACTATGGCTACACCTTC	CASSLGGVPPNYGYTF
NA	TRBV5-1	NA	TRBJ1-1	TGCGCCAGCAGCCCGTCTGAGGGAACCAAGGCCACTGAAGCTTTCTTT	CASSPSEGTKATEAFF
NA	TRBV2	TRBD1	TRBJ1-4	TGTGCCAGCAGCGGGGGGACAGGGGGCCTGGGGAAACGACTGTTTTTT	CASSGGTGGLGKRLFF
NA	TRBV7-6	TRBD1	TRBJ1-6	TGTGCCAGCAGCGACGACAGGGGGAATTCACCCCTCCACTTT	CASSDDRGNSPLHF
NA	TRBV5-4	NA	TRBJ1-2	TGTGCCAGCAGCTCCTCAGGGGCGTATGGCTACACCTTC	CASSSSGAYGYTF
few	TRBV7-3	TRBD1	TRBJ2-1	TGTGCCAGCAGCTATCCATCCGGGACAGGGGGTGGCAATGAGCAGTTCTTC	CASSYPSGTGGGNEQFF
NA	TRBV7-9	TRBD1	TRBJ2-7	TGTGCCAGCAGCTTGGAGACAGGGGGCTTCTACGAGCAGTACTTC	CASSLETGGFYEQYF
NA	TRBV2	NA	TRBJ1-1	TGTGCCAGCAGTGACAGGGGTGTCGCTTTCTTT	CASSDRGVAFF
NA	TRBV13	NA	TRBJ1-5	TGTGCCAGCAGCGAGGGGGTTTATCAGCCCCAGCATTTT	CASSEGVYQPQHF
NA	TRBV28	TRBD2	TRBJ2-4	TGTGCCAGCAGCCCCAGCGGGAGAGGGGCCAAAAACATTCAGTACTTC	CASSPSGRGAKNIQYF
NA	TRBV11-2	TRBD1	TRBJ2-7	TGTGCCAGCAGCTCCGGGACAGGGGCCTACGAGCAGTACTTC	CASSSGTGAYEQYF
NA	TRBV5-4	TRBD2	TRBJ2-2	TGTGCCAGCAGCTTGGGACTAGCGGGGGGACACACCGGGGAGCTGTTTTTT	CASSLGLAGGHTGELFF
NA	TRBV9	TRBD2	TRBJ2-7	TGTGCCAGCAGCTCCCACGGCCCCCCCGGGGGGGAGCAGTACTTC	CASSSHGPPGGEQYF
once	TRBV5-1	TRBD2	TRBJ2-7	TGCGCCAGCAGCCCGGGGACTAGCGGGAGGAACTCCTACGAGCAGTACTTC	CASSPGTSGRNSYEQYF
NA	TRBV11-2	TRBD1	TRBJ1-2	TGTGCCAGCAGCGTCACAGGGGTGGGAGGCTACACCTTC	CASSVTGVGGYTF
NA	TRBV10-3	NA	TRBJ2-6	TGTGCCATCAGTGCAAGGAGGACAGACTACTCTGGGGCCAACGTCCTGACTTTC	CAISARRTDYSGANVLTF
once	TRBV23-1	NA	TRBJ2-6	TGCGCCAGCAGTCAAGGGGCAGGAAGCTCTGGGGCCAACGTCCTGACTTTC	CASSQGAGSSGANVLTF
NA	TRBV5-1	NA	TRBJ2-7	TGCGCCAGCAGCTTGGCCCTGACCGGGGGTCGCACCTACGAGCAGTACTTC	CASSLALTGGRTYEQYF
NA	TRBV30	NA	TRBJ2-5	TGTGCCTGGACACTTAATTCGGAGACCCAGTACTTC	CAWTLNSETQYF
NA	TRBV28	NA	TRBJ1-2	TGTGCCAGCAGTTTCGCAGGGCTGATACCTTACTATGGCTACACCTTC	CASSFAGLIPYYGYTF
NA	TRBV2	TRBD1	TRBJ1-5	TGTGCCAGCGCTACCGGGACAGGGGCTGGGAGCAATCAGCCCCAGCATTTT	CASATGTGAGSNQPQHF
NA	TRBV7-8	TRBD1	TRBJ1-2	TGTGCCAGCAGCGGGGGGACAGCTAACTATGGCTACACCTTC	CASSGGTANYGYTF
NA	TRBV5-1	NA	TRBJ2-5	TGCGCCAGCAGCCGAAACGCGGGGAACCAAGAGACCCAGTACTTC	CASSRNAGNQETQYF
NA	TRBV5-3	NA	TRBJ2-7	TGTGCCAGAAGCTTGGGCGGGGTGCGCTCCTACGAGCAGTACTTC	CARSLGGVRSYEQYF
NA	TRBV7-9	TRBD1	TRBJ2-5	TGTGCCAGCAGCTTCTCCCAAGACAGGGCAGAGACCCAGTACTTC	CASSFSQDRAETQYF
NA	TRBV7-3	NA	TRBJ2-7	TGTGCCAGCAGCACCTGGGGGCAACCCTACGAGCAGTACTTC	CASSTWGQPYEQYF
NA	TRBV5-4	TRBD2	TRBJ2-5	TGTGCCAGCAGCCAAACTCGACTAGCGGGGAGAGCAGAGACCCAGTACTTC	CASSQTRLAGRAETQYF